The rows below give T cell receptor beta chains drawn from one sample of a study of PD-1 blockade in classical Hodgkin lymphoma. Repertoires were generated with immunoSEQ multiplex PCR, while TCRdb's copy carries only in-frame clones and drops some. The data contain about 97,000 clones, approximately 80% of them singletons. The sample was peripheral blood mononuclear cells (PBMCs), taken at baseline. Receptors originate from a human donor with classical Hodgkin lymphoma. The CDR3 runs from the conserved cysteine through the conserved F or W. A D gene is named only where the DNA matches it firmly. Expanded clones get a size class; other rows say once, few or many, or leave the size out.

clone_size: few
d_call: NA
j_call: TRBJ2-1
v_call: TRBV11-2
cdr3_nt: TGTGCCAGCAGCTCACTCCACTCCTACAATGAGCAGTTCTTC
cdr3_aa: CASSSLHSYNEQFF

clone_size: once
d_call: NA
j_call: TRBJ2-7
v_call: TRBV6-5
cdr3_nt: TGTGCCAGCGGTCACCCATCCTACGAGCAGTACTTC
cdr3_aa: CASGHPSYEQYF

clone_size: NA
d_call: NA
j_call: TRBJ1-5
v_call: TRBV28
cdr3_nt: TGTGCCAGCAGTTTTACCGTCTGGTCAAGCAATCAGCCCCAGCATTTT
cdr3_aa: CASSFTVWSSNQPQHF

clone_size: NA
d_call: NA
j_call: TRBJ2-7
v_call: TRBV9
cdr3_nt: TGTGCCAGCAGCGTAGCTAACAACCCCTACGAGCAGTACTTC
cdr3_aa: CASSVANNPYEQYF

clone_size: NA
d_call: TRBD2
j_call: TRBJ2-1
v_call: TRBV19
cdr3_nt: TGTGCCAGTAGTCTTCGGACTAGCGCTGAGGAGGTACCCTACAATGAGCAGTTCTTC
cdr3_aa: CASSLRTSAEEVPYNEQFF

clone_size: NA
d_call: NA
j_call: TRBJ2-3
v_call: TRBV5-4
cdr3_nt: TGTGCCAGCAGCTTAAAGACTCAAGATACGCAGTATTTT
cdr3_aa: CASSLKTQDTQYF

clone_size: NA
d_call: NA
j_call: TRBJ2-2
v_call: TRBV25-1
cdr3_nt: TGTGCCAGCAGCGGGGGATTGGACACCGGGGAGCTGTTTTTT
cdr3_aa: CASSGGLDTGELFF

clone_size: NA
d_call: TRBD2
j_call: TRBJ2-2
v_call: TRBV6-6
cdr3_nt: TGTGCCAGCAGCGGGGAGGGCCCCGGGGAGCTGTTTTTT
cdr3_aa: CASSGEGPGELFF

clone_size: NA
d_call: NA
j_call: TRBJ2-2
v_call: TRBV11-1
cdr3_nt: TGTGCCAGCAGCTTATTAACGGGAGCGGCCGGGGAGCTGTTTTTT
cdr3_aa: CASSLLTGAAGELFF

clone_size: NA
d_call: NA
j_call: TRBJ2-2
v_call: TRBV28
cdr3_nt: TGTGCCAGCACGGCCTCCACTGGGGCCGGGGAGCTGTTTTTT
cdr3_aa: CASTASTGAGELFF

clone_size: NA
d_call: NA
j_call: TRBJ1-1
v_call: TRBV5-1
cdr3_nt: TGCGCCTCCCTAGAGGAACCCATGAACACTGAAGCTTTCTTT
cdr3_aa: CASLEEPMNTEAFF

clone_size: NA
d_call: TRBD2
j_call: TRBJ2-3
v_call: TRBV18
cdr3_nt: TGTGCCAGCTCACCGGAGTTGACTAGCGGGAGCACAGATACGCAGTATTTT
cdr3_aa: CASSPELTSGSTDTQYF

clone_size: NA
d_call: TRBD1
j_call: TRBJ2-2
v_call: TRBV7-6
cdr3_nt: TGTGCCAGCACCTTAGTGCCAGGGGGCAACGGGGAGCTGTTTTTT
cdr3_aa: CASTLVPGGNGELFF

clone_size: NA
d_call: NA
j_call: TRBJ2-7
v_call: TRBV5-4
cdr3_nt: TGTGCCAGCAGCCTCGGAATAGCTCCCTTTGACGAGCAGTACTTC
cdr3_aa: CASSLGIAPFDEQYF

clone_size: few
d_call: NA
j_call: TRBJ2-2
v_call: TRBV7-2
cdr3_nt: TGTGCCAGCAGCCCCCGTAGGAACACCGGGGAGCTGTTTTTT
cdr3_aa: CASSPRRNTGELFF

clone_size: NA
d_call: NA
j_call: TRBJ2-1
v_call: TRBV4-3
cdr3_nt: TGCGCCAGCAGCCAAGATGGTGGAGGATACAATGAGCAGTTCTTC
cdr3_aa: CASSQDGGGYNEQFF

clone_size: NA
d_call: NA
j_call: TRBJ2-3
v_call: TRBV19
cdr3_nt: TGTGCCAGTAGTCTGAGCACAGATACGCAGTATTTT
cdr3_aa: CASSLSTDTQYF

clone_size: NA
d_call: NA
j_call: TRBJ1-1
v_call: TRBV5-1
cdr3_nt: TGCGCCAGCAGTGAATCGGGTGCGGGCACTGAAGCTTTCTTT
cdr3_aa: CASSESGAGTEAFF